This TCR beta chain emerged from a study of cytomegalovirus exposure and HLA in healthy donors (dated by TCRdb to 2015 to 2018). For context, the study as a whole: According to a later analysis, the roughly 120 validation repertoires were produced on the same platform as the 600 to 850 repertoires of the first cohort. The aim of the study was to test whether cataloging public T cell receptors could identify signatures of past pathogen exposure. Besides the first cohort of more than 650 subjects, a separate validation cohort made up of roughly 120 different subjects was used. To predict cytomegalovirus infection status, the study combined high-throughput TCR immunosequencing, statistical association of individual TCRs with disease status, and machine learning.

CDR1 LNHDA and CDR2 SQIVND were looked up in the germline V gene (reference sequence). CDR3 length: 15 amino acids, cysteine to phenylalanine. Of all the DNA, just the CDR3 is kept, 45 bases in frame from base 1. Trimming removed 6 bases from V and 3 bases from J; the gene matches leave 8 bases unexplained. Worth noting for this clone: This clone's antigen is unknown. Base quality data are lacking; no much larger clone is found one base away.

Study-level results and caveats: The study gave a list of more than 150 TCR beta chains associated with cytomegalovirus. Across donors, most TCR sequences were observed very rarely, whereas some public TCRs were present in many individuals. A later analysis found that TCRs clustered in the first cohort also tended to co-occur in the approximately 120 validation repertoires, with approximately 94% of cluster scores above 0. A few of the identified cytomegalovirus-associated TCR beta chains were confirmed in vitro to be specific for cytomegalovirus antigens. The classifier was reported to diagnose cytomegalovirus status with high specificity and sensitivity in both the original cohort and the validation cohort. It was suggested by the authors that the approach could potentially be generalized to other disease states and immunological phenotypes. A later analysis lacked HLA typing for the validation cohort, so it scored co-occurrence in that cohort across all 130 or so repertoires.

The library was obtained by the immunoSEQ multiplex PCR assay. The original methods were these. A statistical classification framework was built to diagnose cytomegalovirus status from the catalog of TCR beta chain sequences. TCRdb retrieved this table from immuneACCESS and kept in-frame rearrangements only. Not all clones are present; in checked studies, unresolved V genes account for under half, and no reason is known for the remainder. The D gene and trimming were derived from the DNA, and the V and J assignments and clone size from that table. The sample contains approximately 110,000 clones, approximately 94% of them found a single time. The ten largest clones capture less than 1.5% of the sample. Separate from the roughly 700-subject first cohort, the validation cohort of roughly 110 subjects was the group to which the donors belonged.

The V and J genes are TRBV19 and TRBJ2-7; a stretch of 10 junction bases matches TRBD1. The sequenced material came from PBMCs. The clonotype comes from a woman in her late teens or twenties in good health and CMV-seronegative. The CDR3 protein: CASRLGDRGYYEQYF. Read as DNA, the sequence is TGTGCCAGTAGGCTTGGGGACAGGGGATACTACGAGCAGTACTTC. Outside the CDR3, residues come from the reference TRBV19 and TRBJ2-7 proteins, so the full variable domain is: DGGITQSPKYLFRKEGQNVTLSCEQNLNHDAMYWYRQDPGQGLRLIYYSQIVNDFQKGDIAEGYSVSREKKESFPLTVTSAQKNPTAFYLCASRLGDRGYYEQYFGPGTRLTVT.